This T cell receptor beta chain was captured by sequencing in a study of blood T cell repertoires in COVID-19. The wider study: Researchers got acute and convalescent COVID-19 samples from the United States, Italy and Spain. Sample material is recorded as cDNA or gDNA derived from T cells, B-cell-depleted T cells, or PBMCs.

CDR1 and CDR2 (germline): ENHRY, SYGVKD. The CDR3 spans 16 residues. Trimming stripped 4 bases from V and 5 bases from J, with 19 bases between. In the study's own analysis: It was from reference gene primer amplification that nucleated cell counts were estimated. Some clones are missing from TCRdb's copy, which holds only in-frame ones; the method was immunoSEQ multiplex PCR. V and J calls and clone size come straight from that table; D and trimming were deduced from the DNA. The sample gives about 64,000 clones, approximately 90% of which show up once; over 3% is in the top ten. The gene calls are TRBV10-3 and TRBJ2-3, with a possible D match to TRBD1 (6 bases). Sequencing was performed on peripheral blood. The clonotype was recovered from a man in his 70s with acute or convalescent COVID-19. CDR3 amino acids: CAISGRGTPREDTQYF. Written as DNA, the CDR3 is TGTGCCATCAGTGGAAGGGGGACACCAAGGGAAGATACGCAGTATTTT.